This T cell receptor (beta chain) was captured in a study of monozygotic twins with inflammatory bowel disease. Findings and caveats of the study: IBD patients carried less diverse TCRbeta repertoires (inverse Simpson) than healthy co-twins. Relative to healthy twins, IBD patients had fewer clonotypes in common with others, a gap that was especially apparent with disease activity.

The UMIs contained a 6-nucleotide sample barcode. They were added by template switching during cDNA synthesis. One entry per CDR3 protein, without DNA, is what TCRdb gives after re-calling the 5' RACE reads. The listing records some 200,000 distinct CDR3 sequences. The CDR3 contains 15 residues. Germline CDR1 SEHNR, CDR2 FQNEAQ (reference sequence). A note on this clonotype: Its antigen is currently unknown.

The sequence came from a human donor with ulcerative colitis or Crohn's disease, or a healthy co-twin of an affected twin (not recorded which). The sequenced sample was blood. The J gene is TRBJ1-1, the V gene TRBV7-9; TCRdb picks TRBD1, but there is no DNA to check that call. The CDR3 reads CASSLVRQVFTEAFF.